One and the same sample provided the 30 T cell receptor beta chains below, sequenced in a study of T cells in women clearing cervical HPV infection. Only in-frame clones appear in the TCRdb table, and some are missing; sequencing was by immunoSEQ multiplex PCR. This sample's clone table lists about 40,000 clones. The sequencing input was blood buffy coat. These receptors were taken from a woman aged 18-70 years with a cervical HPV16 infection that either progressed to CIN3+ or cleared (not recorded which).

About this clone: The observed sequence ends 3 residues before the CDR3 terminus, with the missing tail filled in from the germline J gene. The chain recombines TRBV7-8 with TRBJ2-3; 8 bases align to TRBD1. The V segment lost 5 bases and the J segment 1 base; nucleotides outside the gene matches: 11. CDR3 length: 17 residues. The germline gives CDR1 SGHVS, CDR2 FQNEAQ. CDR3 DNA (partial): TGTGCCAGCAGCCTATCTCAGGGGGCGACGGGCACAGATACG. Protein: CASSLSQGATGTDT. Given in full, the CDR3 is CASSLSQGATGTDTQYF.

Of note for this clone: The read gets to within 3 residues of the CDR3 end, and the germline J gene fills in the rest. The chain has TRBV18 and TRBJ2-5; 9 nucleotides agree with TRBD1. With V trimmed by 5 bases and J by 0 bases, 13 bases remained unmatched. Per germline, CDR1 KGHSH and CDR2 LQKENI. The CDR3 loop spans 18 amino acids. The part of the CDR3 DNA that was read is TGTGCCAGCTCAGGTAGAACACAGGGGGCAAGCAACCAAGAGACC. This encodes CASSGRTQGASNQET. From start to end, the CDR3 is CASSGRTQGASNQETQYF.

Regarding this clone: The read halts 3 residues ahead of the CDR3 end, with the missing end drawn from the germline J gene. This chain links TRBV5-4 with TRBJ1-2; 9 bases are a match to TRBD1. CDR1 and CDR2 from the germline V gene are SGHNT and YYREEE (reference sequence). This CDR3 has 14 amino acids. CDR3 amino acids: CASLFYGTGWGYTF. CDR3 bases read: TGTGCCAGCCTATTCTACGGGACAGGGTGGGGC. Combining the CDR3 with reference TRBV5-4 and TRBJ1-2 gives the whole variable domain ETGVTQSPTHLIKTRGQQVTLRCSSQSGHNTVSWYQQALGQGPQFIFQYYREEENGRGNFPPRFSGLQFPNYSSELNVNALELDDSALYLCASLFYGTGWGYTFGSGTRLTVV.

Concerning this clone itself: The read comes to an end 3 residues before the CDR3 does, leaving the germline J gene to fill in the end. The chain employs TRBV14 and TRBJ1-1, with D perhaps TRBD1 (5 bases). Trimming stripped 2 bases from V and 7 bases from J, with 8 bases between. The CDR3 length is 12 residues. CDR1 is SGHDN and CDR2 is FVKESK in the germline V gene. CDR3 bases read: TGTGCCAGCAGCCAAACAGGAATTGAA. Translating gives CASSQTGIE. In full, the CDR3 is CASSQTGIEAFF.

CDR3 bases read: TGTGCCAGCAGCTTTCAGGGAAATCAGCCC. Translation: CASSFQGNQP. The full CDR3 reads CASSFQGNQPQHF. The chain recombines TRBV5-6 with TRBJ1-5, with D possibly being TRBD1 (5 bases). The sequence runs out 3 residues before the end of the CDR3; the remainder is reconstructed from the germline J gene. Germline V gene data show CDR1 as SGHDT and CDR2 as YYEEEE. This CDR3 region has 13 residues. V gave up 2 bases and J gave up 4 bases, with 7 bases separating them.

Regarding this clone: The CDR3 goes on 3 residues after the read ends, and that part is filled in from the germline J gene. V usage is TRBV23-1 and J usage is TRBJ2-5, with a weak D call TRBD1 (6 bases). TRBV23-1 belongs to the ORF category, with a function that is uncertain. The CDR3 has 14 amino acids. Trimming shortened V by 0 bases and J by 6 bases, and 11 bases separated the two germline ends. Partial CDR3 DNA: TGCGCCAGCAGTCAATCTTGGGGGCGAAAGACC. It yields the protein CASSQSWGRKT. The entire CDR3 is CASSQSWGRKTQYF.

Remarks on this clone: With the read ending 3 residues before the CDR3 end, the germline J gene is used to fill in that end. The genes are TRBV4-1 and TRBJ2-2; D is possibly TRBD1 (6 bases). In germline, CDR1 is MGHRA, CDR2 YSYEKL. The CDR3 totals 13 residues. CDR3 sequence: CASSLGTNTELFF. The covered CDR3 bases are TGCGCCAGCAGCCTTGGGACAAACACAGAG.

The CDR3 bases that were read are TGCGCCAGCAGCTTGGCCATCGAAGGTGAA. Residues: CASSLAIEGE. The CDR3 reads in full as CASSLAIEGELFF. The chain links TRBV5-1 to TRBJ1-4; D is uncertain. The read ends 3 residues early relative to the CDR3; the germline J gene fills the gap. The CDR3 has 13 residues. Looked up from germline, CDR1 is SGHRS and CDR2 is YFSETQ.

To note about this clone: The CDR3 goes on 3 residues after the read ends, and that part is filled in from the germline J gene. This chain uses TRBV2 with TRBJ2-1; 11 nucleotides match TRBD1. The CDR3 is 17 residues long. V was pared by 6 bases and J by 1 base, with 8 bases of the junction left unmatched. Germline CDR1 SNHLY, CDR2 FYNNEI. This CDR3 is CASRGLGQGASYNEQFF. Partial CDR3 DNA: TGTGCCAGCAGGGGGCTCGGACAGGGGGCTTCCTACAATGAG.

With respect to this clone: The read stops 3 residues short of the end of the CDR3; the missing end is completed from the germline J gene. V is TRBV7-9 and J is TRBJ1-1; D gene unclear. The CDR3 has 14 residues. V was trimmed by 3 bases and J by 5 bases, leaving 13 bases between them. In germline, CDR1 is SEHNR, CDR2 FQNEAQ (reference sequence). The CDR3 loop reads CASSFGGLVTEAFF. The covered CDR3 bases are TGTGCCAGCAGCTTTGGAGGCCTAGTTACTGAA.

With respect to this clone: The CDR3 end is not reached by the read, which stops 3 residues before it; the germline J gene fills it in. The chain links TRBV19 to TRBJ1-4, with TRBD1 matching over 9 bases. CDR1 is LNHDA, CDR2 SQIVND, per germline (reference sequence). The CDR3 sequence is 15 residues long. Unmatched junction bases numbered 4, after V lost 2 bases and J lost 6 bases. The covered CDR3 bases are TGTGCCAGTAGTATAACCCGGGACAGGGATGAAAAA. This gives the protein CASSITRDRDEK. The full-length CDR3 reads as CASSITRDRDEKLFF.

Notes on this clone: The sequence runs out 3 residues before the end of the CDR3; the remainder is reconstructed from the germline J gene. The chain joins TRBV20-1 to TRBJ2-1, with 9 bases fitting TRBD1. Germline CDR1 reads DFQATT; CDR2 reads SNEGSKA (reference sequence). The V gene end was trimmed by 5 bases and the J gene end by 3 bases; junction bases not matched to a gene: 5. The length of the CDR3 is 14 residues. The CDR3 protein is CSAFPGQGYNEQFF. The CDR3 bases that were read are TGCAGTGCTTTCCCGGGACAGGGCTACAATGAG.

Points on this clone: The CDR3 extends 3 residues past the end of the read, so its final part is completed from the germline J gene. The chain carries TRBV5-1 and TRBJ2-5; 9 positions match TRBD2. This CDR3 spans 16 amino acids. Germline-derived CDR1 and CDR2 are SGHRS and YFSETQ. V trimming: 1 base; J trimming: 1 base; junction bases outside the gene matches: 5. The CDR3 sequence is CASSLLSSGAQETQYF. The sequenced part of the CDR3 DNA is TGCGCCAGCAGCTTGTTGTCTAGCGGGGCCCAAGAGACC.

In regard to this clone: Read sequence stops 3 residues before the CDR3 end, and the germline J gene provides the missing end. The genes are TRBV20-1 and TRBJ1-4, with D tentatively TRBD1 (6 bases). Germline V lookup: CDR1 DFQATT, CDR2 SNEGSKA (reference sequence). Trimming left V 3 bases short and J 4 bases short, with 15 bases between. This CDR3 comprises 15 residues. The CDR3: CSASAPGQDNEKLFF. The part of the CDR3 DNA that was read is TGCAGTGCTAGTGCTCCGGGACAAGATAATGAAAAA.

On this clone itself: The CDR3 extends 3 residues past the end of the read, so its final part is completed from the germline J gene. Other DNA sequences of this sample code for an identical CDR3. The V call is TRBV7-9, the J call TRBJ1-1; tentative D call: TRBD1 (5 bases). This CDR3 region has 15 residues. V lost 2 bases, J lost 4 bases, and 14 bases lay in between. Germline-derived CDR1 and CDR2 are SEHNR and FQNEAQ (reference sequence). CDR3 in amino acids: CASSLSGFRGTEAFF. The DNA read from the CDR3 is TGTGCCAGCAGCTTATCGGGATTTAGGGGCACTGAA.

In the case of this clone: From the germline J gene comes the end of the CDR3, since the read stops 3 residues before it. The gene calls are TRBV2 and TRBJ2-5, with TRBD1 matching 9 bases. J lost 5 bases, V lost 0 bases, and 7 bases had no gene match. Germline-derived CDR1 and CDR2 are SNHLY and FYNNEI. The CDR3 contains 16 residues. This CDR3 reads CASSEALPTGGETQYF. The part of the CDR3 DNA that was read is TGTGCCAGCAGTGAAGCGCTCCCCACAGGGGGCGAGACC.

With regard to this clone: The CDR3 end lies 3 residues beyond the end of the read and is filled in from the germline J gene. J is TRBJ2-1 and V is TRBV6-2 or TRBV6-3; TRBD2 matches 12 bases. This CDR3 has 15 amino acids. Looked up from germline, CDR1 is MNHEY and CDR2 is SVGEGT. Trimming took 6 bases from V and 9 from J; bases not matched to a gene: 9. CDR3 protein: CASSPLAGGPSEQFF. CDR3 DNA, as far as it was read: TGTGCCAGCAGCCCTCTAGCGGGGGGGCCTAGTGAG.

For this clone: Read coverage stops 3 residues before the CDR3 terminus; the germline J gene supplies the remainder. The rearrangement links TRBV6-2 or TRBV6-3 to TRBJ1-5; 8 bases are shared with TRBD1. Germline V gene data show CDR1 as MNHEY and CDR2 as SVGEGT. Germline trimming cut 2 bases from V and 4 bases from J; bases unmatched to any gene: 4. The CDR3 extends over 15 amino acids. The DNA read from the CDR3 is TGTGCCAGCAGTTACGACAGGGGTAAAAATCAGCCC. Translation gives CASSYDRGKNQP. From start to end, the CDR3 is CASSYDRGKNQPQHF.

Comments on this clone: With the read ending 3 residues before the CDR3 end, the germline J gene is used to fill in that end. The chain recombines TRBV2 with TRBJ2-1; TRBD2 agrees at 8 bases. Germline V gene lookup returns CDR1 SNHLY and CDR2 FYNNEI. This CDR3 is built from 15 residues. V shed 4 bases and J 2 bases; nucleotides not matched to a gene: 4. CDR3 DNA, as far as it was read: TGTGCCAGCAGTGGGCCCGGGGGGGCCTACAATGAG. It codes for CASSGPGGAYNE. In full, the CDR3 reads CASSGPGGAYNEQFF.

A word on this clone: From the germline J gene comes the end of the CDR3, since the read stops 3 residues before it. The chain recombines TRBV6-1 with TRBJ2-2; a possible D gene is TRBD1 (6 bases). The germline V gene has CDR1 MNHNS and CDR2 SASEGT. V was cut by 1 base and J by 4 bases, with 10 bases left in between. The CDR3 is made up of 15 amino acids. The CDR3 loop reads CASSEDRVGTGELFF. Incomplete CDR3 DNA: TGTGCCAGCAGTGAAGACAGGGTGGGCACCGGGGAG.

A word on this clone: The CDR3 end falls 3 residues outside the read, so it is completed with the germline J gene. The rearrangement links TRBV7-3 to TRBJ2-3; perhaps TRBD1 as D (5 bases). This CDR3 comprises 16 residues. Trimming took off 4 bases at V and 0 bases at J, with 14 bases between the two ends. Germline V CDR1 and CDR2: SGHTA, FQGTGA. CDR3 bases read: TGTGCCAGCAGCTCCTCAGGGTTCGGAAGCACAGATACG. Amino acids: CASSSSGFGSTDT. The whole CDR3 is CASSSSGFGSTDTQYF.

The chain's CDR3 is CSASNRRDNRGETQYF. Incomplete CDR3 DNA: TGCAGTGCTTCGAACCGCCGGGACAACAGGGGGGAGACC. This chain connects TRBV20-1 to TRBJ2-5; TRBD1 matches 8 bases. The CDR3 end is not reached by the read, which stops 3 residues before it; the germline J gene fills it in. In germline, CDR1 is DFQATT, CDR2 SNEGSKA (reference sequence). CDR3 length: 16 amino acids. V lost 5 bases and J lost 5; bases outside the gene matches: 16.

As for this clone: The CDR3 end is not reached by the read, which stops 3 residues before it; the germline J gene fills it in. The rearrangement links TRBV19 to TRBJ2-7; 7 nucleotides agree with TRBD1. V trimming: 3 bases; J trimming: 4 bases; junction bases outside the gene matches: 9. The CDR3 length is 15 residues. In germline, CDR1 is LNHDA, CDR2 SQIVND (reference sequence). The CDR3 region is CASSMYVGQIYEQYF. The DNA read from the CDR3 is TGTGCCAGTAGTATGTACGTGGGACAGATTTACGAG.

About this clone itself: With the read ending 3 residues before the CDR3 end, the germline J gene is used to fill in that end. The V call is TRBV29-1, the J call TRBJ2-5, with 7 bases aligning to TRBD1. Losses at the gene ends were 8 bases for V and 4 bases for J; bases not matched to a gene: 10. The CDR3 is 13 residues long. Germline CDR1 and CDR2: SQVTM and ANQGSEA. CDR3 sequence: CSISGTAGETQYF. The CDR3 bases that were read are TGCAGCATTAGTGGGACAGCCGGAGAGACC. Based on the CDR3 plus reference TRBV29-1 and TRBJ2-5, the full variable domain is SAVISQKPSRDICQRGTSLTIQCQVDSQVTMMFWYRQQPGQSLTLIATANQGSEATYESGFVIDKFPISRPNLTFSTLTVSNMSPEDSSIYLCSISGTAGETQYFGPGTRLLVL.

As regards this clone: The CDR3 goes on 3 residues after the read ends, and that part is filled in from the germline J gene. The V call is TRBV7-8, the J call TRBJ2-3; 14 bases are a match to TRBD2. Germline assignment: CDR1 SGHVS and CDR2 FQNEAQ. The CDR3 totals 17 residues. J gave up 4 bases and V 1 base, and 4 bases lay outside the gene matches. The CDR3 reads CASSLVGTSGGADTQYF. Partial CDR3 DNA: TGTGCCAGCAGCTTAGTAGGGACTAGCGGGGGAGCAGATACG.

As for this clone: The CDR3 is cut off 3 residues early in the read; its end comes from the germline J gene. The chain has TRBV28 and TRBJ1-2, with a weak D call TRBD1 (6 bases). V lost 4 bases and J lost 7, with 13 bases in between. The CDR3 runs 13 residues. The germline gives CDR1 MDHEN, CDR2 SYDVKM. The CDR3 loop reads CASSSQGEGGYTF. The covered CDR3 bases are TGTGCCAGCAGTTCACAGGGAGAAGGTGGC.

With respect to this clone: The CDR3 is cut off 3 residues early in the read; its end comes from the germline J gene. The chain links TRBV2 to TRBJ1-5; weak D call: TRBD1 (5 bases). Germline loops: CDR1 SNHLY, CDR2 FYNNEI. V was clipped by 2 bases and J by 6 bases, with 11 bases between them. This CDR3 comprises 14 residues. The part of the CDR3 DNA that was read is TGTGCCAGCAGTGAACAGGGCGGAGGTCAGCCC. Its protein is CASSEQGGGQP. The complete CDR3 sequence is CASSEQGGGQPQHF.

As for this clone: The missing CDR3 end, 3 residues past where the read stops, is filled in from the germline J gene. The rearrangement joins TRBV18 to TRBJ2-7; D possibly corresponds to TRBD2 (6 bases). The CDR3 extends over 15 amino acids. Germline values: CDR1 KGHSH, CDR2 LQKENI. Between the trimmed V and J ends, which lost 0 bases and 6 bases, there was a span of 15 bases. The sequenced part of the CDR3 DNA is TGTGCCAGCTCACCACCGGAGGGGTGGGAAGGCGAG. Its protein product is CASSPPEGWEGE. Given in full, the CDR3 is CASSPPEGWEGEQYF. The full variable domain, in which reference TRBV18 and TRBJ2-7 provide the parts outside the CDR3, is NAGVMQNPRHLVRRRGQEARLRCSPMKGHSHVYWYRQLPEEGLKFMVYLQKENIIDESGMPKERFSAEFPKEGPSILRIQQVVRGDSAAYFCASSPPEGWEGEQYFGPGTRLTVT.

A word on this clone: The missing CDR3 end, 3 residues past where the read stops, is filled in from the germline J gene. The chain couples TRBV2 to TRBJ1-1; 7 bases are shared with TRBD1. The CDR3 is made up of 15 amino acids. V shed 8 bases and J 0 bases; nucleotides not matched to a gene: 9. Germline V gene data show CDR1 as SNHLY and CDR2 as FYNNEI. Here the CDR3 reads CASLGDRTMNTEAFF. Incomplete CDR3 DNA: TGTGCCAGCCTTGGGGACAGAACCATGAACACTGAA.

Comment on this clone: The sequenced fragment ends 3 residues before the CDR3 boundary, so the rest is inferred from the germline J gene. V and J are TRBV5-1 and TRBJ2-7; TRBD1 aligns across 12 bases. J was trimmed by 5 bases and V by 4 bases; bases with no gene match: 16. The CDR3 length is 18 residues. Germline V gives CDR1 SGHRS, CDR2 YFSETQ. Here the CDR3 reads CASSPPSGGTGGRNEQYF. The sequenced part of the CDR3 DNA is TGCGCCAGCAGCCCACCCTCCGGCGGGACAGGGGGCCGCAACGAG.